These 10 T cell receptor beta chains originate from one sample sequenced in a study of CD8 T cells in Susac syndrome. It was with random hexamers that roughly 0.45 to 1 ug RNA was reverse transcribed. TCRdb reanalysed the immunoSEQ multiplex PCR reads using MiXCR and keeps one entry per CDR3 protein. The sample lists 120,000 to 150,000 distinct CDR3 sequences, approximately 94% occurring once. The material sequenced was CD4+ T cells from PBMCs. Receptor source: a human donor in good health.

This clonotype has a single count. The chain is built from TRBV11-3 and TRBJ2-5; D is ambiguous. This CDR3 spans 13 amino acids. The V end was cut by 5 bases, the J end by 0 bases, with 7 bases between. Germline loops: CDR1 SGHNT, CDR2 YENEEA. In DNA form, the CDR3 reads TGTGCCAGCAGCCCTCCCAACCAAGAGACCCAGTACTTC. Translated: CASSPPNQETQYF.

Only one count was recorded for this clonotype. CDR3 coding DNA: TGTGCCAGCTCACCAGACTCGCGAGAGACCCAGTACTTC. Translating it yields CASSPDSRETQYF. This chain uses TRBV18 with TRBJ2-5; D remains ambiguous. Per the germline V gene, CDR1 is KGHSH and CDR2 is LQKENI. The V and J ends lost 2 bases and 4 bases respectively, with 8 bases between them. CDR3 size: 13 residues.

This clonotype has only one observation. The J gene is TRBJ2-5, the V gene TRBV29-1; weak D call: TRBD1 (5 bases). Trimming left V 4 bases short and J 2 bases short, with 11 bases between. This CDR3 comprises 13 residues. Germline assignment: CDR1 SQVTM and CDR2 ANQGSEA. The CDR3 loop reads CSVGRQRQETQYF. The CDR3 DNA reads as TGCAGCGTTGGACGACAGAGACAAGAGACCCAGTACTTC.

The genes are TRBV10-3 and TRBJ1-2; D unclear. V was clipped by 2 bases and J by 4 bases, with 8 bases between them. The CDR3 is 13 residues long. Germline CDR1 reads ENHRY; CDR2 reads SYGVKD. CDR3 amino acids: CAISEEERYGYTF. The CDR3 coding sequence is TGTGCCATCAGTGAGGAGGAGCGCTATGGCTACACCTTC.

The chain combines TRBV30 with TRBJ2-1, with TRBD1 as a possible D gene (6 bases). Germline V gene lookup returns CDR1 GTSNPN and CDR2 SVGIG (reference sequence). V lost 2 bases and J 4 bases, leaving 18 bases between the germline ends. The CDR3 loop spans 16 amino acids. The CDR3 coding sequence is TGTGCCTGGAGTCGGCCCTGGACAGCCCTGTACAATGAGCAGTTCTTC. It yields the protein CAWSRPWTALYNEQFF.

CDR3 nucleotides: TGTGCCACCAGCAGAGGCGGGCAGGGCACTCAGCCCCAGCATTTT. Its protein product is CATSRGGQGTQPQHF. V gene TRBV15 combines with J gene TRBJ1-5; weak D call: TRBD1 (5 bases). The CDR3 consists of 15 residues. Trimming removed 1 base at V and 6 bases at J, with 13 bases between. Germline V gene data show CDR1 as LNHNV and CDR2 as YYDKDF (reference sequence).

The chain recombines TRBV28 with TRBJ1-1, with D unclear. From germline, CDR1 is MDHEN and CDR2 SYDVKM. Trimming took 11 bases from V and 2 from J, leaving 9 bases between them. The CDR3 covers 11 residues. CDR3: CASRLNTEAFF. The CDR3 DNA reads as TGTGCCTCCAGACTAAACACTGAAGCTTTCTTT.

The chain has TRBV7-2 and TRBJ2-7; D uncertain. This CDR3 comprises 13 residues. V gave up 0 bases and J gave up 3 bases, with 6 bases separating them. Per the germline V gene, CDR1 is SGHTA and CDR2 is FQGNSA. The DNA for the CDR3 is TGTGCCAGCAGCTTAGCGCACAGCTACGAGCAGTACTTC. It yields the protein CASSLAHSYEQYF.

The chain uses TRBV27 and TRBJ1-1; D may be TRBD1 (5 bases). The length of the CDR3 is 16 residues. Trimming removed 5 bases from V and 5 bases from J, with 21 bases in between. Germline V gene sequence: CDR1 MNHEY, CDR2 SMNVEV (reference sequence). CDR3 protein: CASSLSRPRGGTEAFF. The CDR3 nucleotides read TGTGCCAGCAGTCTCTCCCGACCCCGTGGGGGAACTGAAGCTTTCTTT.

V usage is TRBV4-1 and J usage is TRBJ2-1, with 9 bases fitting TRBD1. Germline trimming cut 1 base from V and 4 bases from J; bases unmatched to any gene: 8. Looked up from germline, CDR1 is MGHRA and CDR2 is YSYEKL. The CDR3 sequence is 17 residues long. The CDR3 region is CASSQVRAGQGYNEQFF. DNA for the CDR3: TGCGCCAGCAGCCAAGTCCGGGCGGGACAGGGTTACAATGAGCAGTTCTTC.